Listed here is a single T cell receptor beta chain. The data were taken from a study of blood T cell repertoires in COVID-19. For the study at large: The analysed material was cDNA or gDNA that came from T cells, B-cell-depleted T cells, or PBMCs.

TCRdb's copy holds only in-frame clones and misses some; the assay was immunoSEQ multiplex PCR. The profile shows about 120,000 clones, around 85% of them singletons. J lost 7 bases, V lost 4 bases, and 3 bases had no gene match. Germline V CDR1 and CDR2: SQVTM, ANQGSEA. The CDR3 is 11 amino acids. Seattle's cohort entered during active infection and was followed longitudinally. The rearrangement links TRBV29-1 to TRBJ1-1; 7 nucleotides align to TRBD1. This TCR was recovered from a woman between 55 and 75 years old with COVID-19, enrolled during active disease. The sequenced material came from peripheral blood. DNA for the CDR3: TGCAGCGTTGGGGACAGCTATGAAGCTTTCTTT. It translates to CSVGDSYEAFF.